Each of the 14 T cell receptor beta chains below was sequenced from the same sample in a study of blood T cell repertoires in COVID-19. The repertoire was sequenced with immunoSEQ multiplex PCR; TCRdb's copy has only in-frame clones and lacks some. The sample records a few hundred thousand clones, more than 70% being singletons. The specimen sequenced was PBMCs or T cells enriched from blood (not recorded which). All receptors come from a woman younger than 30 who had recovered from COVID-19.

V and J are TRBV5-4 and TRBJ1-2, with 7 nucleotides matching TRBD1. The germline gives CDR1 SGHNT, CDR2 YYREEE (reference sequence). V was clipped by 4 bases and J by 3 bases; unmatched bases: 3. The CDR3 runs to 13 residues. The CDR3 DNA reads as TGTGCCAGCAGCACCGGGACAGACTATGGCTACACCTTC. It translates to CASSTGTDYGYTF.

This clone appeared a single time. The chain carries TRBV7-2 and TRBJ2-3; 10 nucleotides line up with TRBD2. Trimming took 3 bases from V and 5 from J; bases not matched to a gene: 5. The CDR3 totals 15 residues. CDR1 and CDR2 (germline): SGHTA, FQGNSA. The CDR3 loop is CASSFSGGAGDTQYF. The CDR3, as DNA: TGTGCCAGCAGCTTCAGCGGGGGGGCGGGAGATACGCAGTATTTT.

The V gene is TRBV9, the J gene TRBJ2-7; the D is unclear. The germline V gene encodes CDR1 SGDLS and CDR2 YYNGEE. Trimming removed 0 bases at V and 0 bases at J, with 7 bases between. This CDR3 is built from 14 residues. The CDR3 spells CASSVGGFSYEQYF. DNA of the CDR3: TGTGCCAGCAGCGTAGGCGGTTTCTCCTACGAGCAGTACTTC.

The V gene is TRBV7-3, the J gene TRBJ2-1; TRBD1 matches at 10 bases. Germline CDR1 reads SGHTA; CDR2 reads FQGTGA. The CDR3 extends over 13 amino acids. V was clipped by 10 bases and J by 5 bases; unmatched bases: 5. The CDR3 is CATRQGANNEQFF. The CDR3 region has the DNA TGTGCCACCCGACAGGGGGCTAACAATGAGCAGTTCTTC.

The V and J genes are TRBV20-1 and TRBJ2-3, with 9 bases lining up with TRBD2. Unmatched junction bases numbered 6, after V lost 3 bases and J lost 5 bases. The germline V gene has CDR1 DFQATT and CDR2 SNEGSKA (reference sequence). This CDR3 comprises 14 residues. The chain's CDR3 is CSASLAGVQDTQYF. Written as DNA, the CDR3 is TGCAGTGCTAGTTTAGCGGGGGTGCAAGATACGCAGTATTTT.

The chain couples TRBV7-2 to TRBJ2-5; 7 bases are shared with TRBD2. The junction had 11 bases not matched to a gene; V was cut back by 8 bases and J by 2 bases. This CDR3 comprises 15 residues. In germline, CDR1 is SGHTA, CDR2 FQGNSA. CDR3 sequence reads: CASSPGGRVQETQYF. The DNA of the CDR3 is TGTGCCAGCTCCCCGGGAGGCAGGGTGCAAGAGACCCAGTACTTC. The complete variable domain, with remaining parts taken from reference TRBV7-2 and TRBJ2-5, reads GAGVSQSPSNKVTEKGKDVELRCDPISGHTALYWYRQSLGQGLEFLIYFQGNSAPDKSGLPSDRFSAERTGGSVSTLTIQRTQQEDSAVYLCASSPGGRVQETQYFGPGTRLLVL.

This chain joins TRBV7-8 and TRBJ2-7; possible D gene TRBD2, 5 bases. This CDR3 is built from 14 residues. Deletions cut 2 bases from V and 6 bases from J, with 14 bases between. Germline V gives CDR1 SGHVS, CDR2 FQNEAQ. The CDR3 sequence: CASSLSATSSEQYF. The CDR3 DNA is TGTGCCAGCAGCTTATCAGCAACTAGTAGCGAGCAGTACTTC.

This clone has only a few counts. This rearrangement joins TRBV30 to TRBJ1-1; the D gene is possibly TRBD1 (6 bases). This CDR3 is built from 14 residues. Germline CDR1 and CDR2: GTSNPN and SVGIG (reference sequence). V was cut by 1 base and J by 1 base, with 10 bases left in between. In nucleotides, the CDR3 is TGTGCCTGGAGTGGAGGACAGAAGAACACTGAAGCTTTCTTT. The encoded protein is CAWSGGQKNTEAFF.

J is TRBJ1-1 and V is TRBV7-9, with TRBD1 matching 7 bases. This CDR3 is 13 amino acids long. From germline, CDR1 is SEHNR and CDR2 FQNEAQ (reference sequence). J lost 4 bases, V lost 4 bases, and 3 bases had no gene match. The CDR3 DNA follows: TGTGCCAGCAGCTCCCGGGACAGCACTGAAGCTTTCTTT. Residues: CASSSRDSTEAFF.

CDR3 sequence (DNA): TGTGCCAGCAGTTTGGGACAGGGACAAACAGATACGCAGTATTTT. Encoded protein: CASSLGQGQTDTQYF. V is TRBV28 and J is TRBJ2-3, with TRBD1 identical over 9 bases. After removal of 3 bases from V and 3 bases from J, the junction contained 4 bases not matched to a gene. CDR3 length equals 15 residues. Germline CDR1 and CDR2: MDHEN and SYDVKM.

The genes are TRBV3-1 (or the pseudogene TRBV3-2) and TRBJ2-3; 7 bases align to TRBD1. The CDR3 contains 18 residues. The trim removed 4 bases at V and 5 bases at J, leaving 18 bases unmatched. Germline V gene data show CDR1 as LGHDT and CDR2 as YNNKEL (reference sequence). The CDR3 region is CASSPHRGHPKLGDTQYF. In nucleotides, the CDR3 is TGTGCCAGCAGCCCTCACAGGGGACATCCCAAGTTAGGAGATACGCAGTATTTT.

The chain employs TRBV7-3 and TRBJ1-1, with 7 bases identical to TRBD1. In germline, CDR1 is SGHTA, CDR2 FQGTGA. The CDR3 spans 14 residues. The ends lost 5 bases at V and 0 bases at J; junction bases unmatched: 3. CDR3 sequence reads: CASSPGTVNTEAFF. CDR3 DNA: TGTGCCAGCAGCCCCGGGACAGTGAACACTGAAGCTTTCTTT.

There are a few counts of this clone. V and J are TRBV11-2 and TRBJ2-3; 7 nucleotides agree with TRBD2. The ends lost 5 bases at V and 2 bases at J; junction bases unmatched: 7. Germline V CDR1 and CDR2: SGHAT, FQNNGV. The CDR3 spans 15 residues. The CDR3 DNA reads TGTGCCAGCAGCGGAGTAGCGGGTTACACAGATACGCAGTATTTT. It codes for CASSGVAGYTDTQYF.

The V gene is TRBV7-6, the J gene TRBJ2-6; 12 positions agree with TRBD1. V lost 5 bases to trimming and J lost 1 base; unmatched junction nucleotides: 6. Germline CDR1 reads SGHVS; CDR2 reads FNYEAQ. CDR3 length equals 18 residues. This CDR3 reads CASSQGTGGASGANVLTF. The CDR3 bases are TGTGCCAGCAGCCAAGGGACAGGGGGCGCGTCTGGGGCCAACGTCCTGACTTTC.